The clone carrying this TCR beta chain showed up just a few times. The sample is drawn from a study of identical twins. Unique molecular identifiers were present on cDNA, and template switching added a universal primer site. MiXCR was run by TCRdb on the 5' RACE reads, yielding one entry per CDR3 protein. The data contain 550,000 to 700,000 distinct CDR3 sequences, 9.6% of them seen just once; the ten biggest clones take up around 3.1%. Separately, the same data were catalogued under a study of yellow fever vaccine responses in identical twins. Per that study: Convergence reportedly seemed to mark part of the twins' vaccine T cell response, with personalization marking the rest.

This TCR was recovered from a woman aged 18-35 years in good health. Sequencing was done on a sample of PBMCs.

The CDR3 is CASDDLGNEQFF. The CDR3 DNA reads TGTGCCAGCGATGATTTGGGGAATGAGCAGTTCTTC. The chain uses TRBV7-9 and TRBJ2-1; the D is unclear. This CDR3 is 12 amino acids long. From germline, CDR1 is SEHNR and CDR2 FQNEAQ (reference sequence). V dropped 8 bases and J dropped 7 bases, with 12 bases sitting between them. Looking up the rest from reference TRBV7-9 and TRBJ2-1 gives the full variable domain: DTGVSQNPRHKITKRGQNVTFRCDPISEHNRLYWYRQTLGQGPEFLTYFQNEAQLEKSRLLSDRFSAERPKGSFSTLEIQRTEQGDSAMYLCASDDLGNEQFFGPGTRLTVL.